These 18 T cell receptor beta chains share one sample of origin, sequenced in a study of cytomegalovirus exposure and HLA in healthy donors. The PCR made use of 60 Vbeta and 13 Jbeta primers. Here immunoSEQ multiplex PCR was the method, and the copy in TCRdb shows in-frame clones only, minus some. Of 75,000 to 100,000 clones listed, around three quarters are singletons. What was sequenced was PBMCs. The source of these receptors is a man in his fifties or sixties in good health and CMV-seropositive.

The J gene is TRBJ2-5, the V gene TRBV5-5; no reliable D call. V lost 4 bases, J lost 4 bases, and 14 bases lay in between. Germline V gene data show CDR1 as SGHKS and CDR2 as YYEKEE (reference sequence). CDR3 size: 14 residues. The CDR3 nucleotides are TGTGCCAGCAGCATCGGGTCCCCCCGAGAGACCCAGTACTTC. It encodes CASSIGSPRETQYF.

CDR3 protein: CASSYSEGAGELFF. DNA for the CDR3: TGTGCCAGCAGTTACTCTGAGGGAGCCGGGGAGCTGTTTTTT. The V call is TRBV6-5, the J call TRBJ2-2, with TRBD2 as a possible D gene (5 bases). The CDR3 runs to 14 residues. Germline assignment: CDR1 MNHEY and CDR2 SVGAGI. The V end lost 0 bases, the J end lost 6 bases, and 8 bases lay between the germline ends.

This chain uses TRBV18 with TRBJ2-5; D ambiguous. The CDR3 is 12 residues long. V shed 0 bases and J shed 4 bases, with 3 bases lying between them. Germline V gene lookup returns CDR1 KGHSH and CDR2 LQKENI. This CDR3 reads CASSPPRETQYF. The CDR3 nucleotides read TGTGCCAGCTCACCACCCCGAGAGACCCAGTACTTC.

The J gene is TRBJ2-5, the V gene TRBV5-4; no clear D. The germline CDR1 and CDR2 sequences are SGHNT and YYREEE (reference sequence). The CDR3 has 15 residues. V lost 4 bases to trimming and J lost 1 base, with 14 bases between them. The CDR3 reads CASSRRSFTQETQYF. The DNA for the CDR3 is TGTGCCAGCAGCCGCAGGTCCTTCACCCAAGAGACCCAGTACTTC.

The CDR3 loop is CASGLSGTPSYEQYF. In DNA, the CDR3 is TGTGCTAGTGGTCTGTCCGGGACACCGTCCTACGAGCAGTACTTC. This sequence joins TRBV12-5 and TRBJ2-7; D perhaps matches TRBD1 (6 bases). Germline assignment: CDR1 LGHNT and CDR2 FRNRAP. The CDR3 sequence is 15 residues long. Between the trimmed V and J ends, which lost 5 bases and 1 base, there was a span of 15 bases.

The rearrangement uses TRBV9 and TRBJ2-7; 7 bases are shared with TRBD2. CDR1 SGDLS and CDR2 YYNGEE come from the germline V gene. After removal of 0 bases from V and 6 bases from J, the junction contained 6 bases not matched to a gene. CDR3 size: 14 residues. The CDR3 protein is CASSVGGGETEQYF. CDR3 coding DNA: TGTGCCAGCAGCGTAGGCGGGGGTGAGACCGAGCAGTACTTC.

The genes are TRBV30 and TRBJ1-4, with 11 bases fitting TRBD1. The germline V gene has CDR1 GTSNPN and CDR2 SVGIG (reference sequence). CDR3 length: 14 amino acids. With 1 base clipped from V and 10 bases from J, the junction kept 5 bases outside the gene matches. The CDR3 loop reads CAWSEAGTGGKLFF. CDR3 DNA sequence: TGTGCCTGGAGTGAGGCCGGGACAGGGGGAAAACTGTTTTTT. The variable domain in full, completed from reference TRBV30 and TRBJ1-4, reads SQTIHQWPATLVQPVGSPLSLECTVEGTSNPNLYWYRQAAGRGLQLLFYSVGIGQISSEVPQNLSASRPQDRQFILSSKKLLLSDSGFYLCAWSEAGTGGKLFFGSGTQLSVL.

For this clone: An end of the junction does not agree with germline; a read error may underlie this. The CDR3 coding sequence is TGTTCCAGCAGCCATGAGGGGGAGGAGACCCAGTACTTC. Translating it yields CSSSHEGEETQYF. This rearrangement joins TRBV7-9 to TRBJ2-5, with D maybe TRBD1 (6 bases). The CDR3 is 13 residues long. Germline loops: CDR1 SEHNR, CDR2 FQNEAQ (reference sequence).

The chain has TRBV5-5 and TRBJ1-2, with D tentatively TRBD1 (5 bases). The germline V and J ends were trimmed by 6 bases and 6 bases, with 18 bases remaining between them. Germline V CDR1 and CDR2: SGHKS, YYEKEE (reference sequence). The CDR3 contains 14 residues. For the CDR3, the DNA is TGTGCCAGCACACCACCGAAGGGACTCGATGGCTACACCTTC. Protein product: CASTPPKGLDGYTF.

The chain links TRBV9 to TRBJ1-1; possible D gene TRBD1, 5 bases. The germline V gene has CDR1 SGDLS and CDR2 YYNGEE. The CDR3 covers 16 residues. Deletions cut 2 bases from V and 1 base from J, with 15 bases between. CDR3 protein: CASSVSSRVQNTEAFF. The CDR3 coding sequence is TGTGCCAGCAGCGTCTCCAGCAGGGTACAGAACACTGAAGCTTTCTTT.

This clone was seen just once. V and J are TRBV14 and TRBJ1-2; 8 nucleotides agree with TRBD1. Trimming at V came to 7 bases and at J to 4 bases, leaving 5 bases not matched to a gene. The CDR3 is 13 amino acids. Germline V lookup: CDR1 SGHDN, CDR2 FVKESK. In nucleotides, the CDR3 is TGTGCCAGCACGCGGACAGGGATCTATGGCTACACCTTC. It codes for CASTRTGIYGYTF.

The chain carries TRBV15 and TRBJ2-7; no definite D call. The V and J ends lost 0 bases and 7 bases respectively, with 7 bases between them. The CDR3 is made up of 12 amino acids. Germline lookup yields CDR1 LNHNV and CDR2 YYDKDF (reference sequence). CDR3: CATSRDQREQYF. CDR3 bases: TGTGCCACCAGCAGAGATCAGAGGGAGCAGTACTTC.

The chain joins TRBV10-1 to TRBJ1-6; TRBD1 agrees at 9 bases. The CDR3 contains 14 residues. Germline V gives CDR1 WNHNN, CDR2 SYGVQD (reference sequence). V was clipped by 9 bases and J by 9 bases; unmatched bases: 9. The CDR3 sequence is CASHTGGKSSPLHF. CDR3 nucleotide sequence: TGCGCCAGTCACACAGGGGGCAAGTCTTCACCCCTCCACTTT.

DNA for the CDR3: TGCGCCAGCAGCTTGGACGGGTCGTCGGCCAAAAACATTCAGTACTTC. The encoded protein is CASSLDGSSAKNIQYF. The rearrangement links TRBV5-1 to TRBJ2-4; D call uncertain. The CDR3 has 16 residues. The V gene lost 0 bases and the J gene lost 1 base, with 11 bases spanning the gap. Germline V gene sequence: CDR1 SGHRS, CDR2 YFSETQ.

This chain links TRBV19 with TRBJ1-2; D may be TRBD1 (6 bases). Per germline, CDR1 LNHDA and CDR2 SQIVND (reference sequence). Trimming took 5 bases from V and 4 from J, leaving 11 bases between them. The CDR3 has 13 amino acids. In DNA, the CDR3 is TGTGCCAGTAGTTATGGACAGTCCTATGGCTACACCTTC. Its protein product is CASSYGQSYGYTF.

This chain links TRBV6-1 with TRBJ1-1; 7 bases agree with TRBD1. V lost 4 bases and J lost 4; bases outside the gene matches: 0. Germline V gene lookup returns CDR1 MNHNS and CDR2 SASEGT. This CDR3 region has 12 residues. The CDR3 bases are TGTGCCAGCAGTGGACAGGGCACTGAAGCTTTCTTT. It codes for CASSGQGTEAFF.

The V gene is TRBV5-4, the J gene TRBJ1-4; perhaps TRBD1 as D (5 bases). CDR3 length: 15 residues. V dropped 2 bases and J dropped 7 bases, with 15 bases sitting between them. In germline, CDR1 is SGHNT, CDR2 YYREEE (reference sequence). The CDR3 loop is CASSFGGVHTEKLFF. CDR3 bases: TGTGCCAGCAGCTTTGGGGGGGTCCATACTGAAAAACTGTTTTTT.

Only one count was recorded for this clone. The CDR3 sequence is CASSLSRGTGELFF. The CDR3 DNA follows: TGTGCCAGCAGTTTATCCAGGGGGACCGGGGAGCTGTTTTTT. This sequence joins TRBV27 and TRBJ2-2; 7 bases match TRBD1. Germline V gene data show CDR1 as MNHEY and CDR2 as SMNVEV (reference sequence). The CDR3 is 14 residues long. The V segment lost 0 bases and the J segment 5 bases; nucleotides outside the gene matches: 0.